This TCR beta chain derives from a study of identical twins (dated by TCRdb to about 2016). Describing the broader study: To test whether fetal clonotypes persist, this study deep-sequenced TCR alpha and beta repertoires from monozygotic twins, from unrelated adults of various ages, and from cord blood. Replicate twin experiments were performed at different times using different library preparation protocols to rule out contamination. On the study overall, not on this receptor specifically: Out-of-frame TCR alpha sequences shared between twins showed an excess of low generation-probability sequences compared with coincidental sharing between unrelated individuals. Abundant cord blood beta clonotypes carried fewer insertions; young adult naive repertoires showed a weaker similar trend, while memory repertoires showed none. Zero-insertion analyses could be partly confounded by invariant T cells such as MAIT and iNKT, though diverse VJ usage argued against such confounding for most clonotypes. Excess twin sharing in beta out-of-frame sequences was weaker because fewer shared sequences lowered the signal-to-noise ratio. Recombination models systematically underestimated out-of-frame TCR alpha sharing in monozygotic twins but agreed with sharing between unrelated individuals. Because the same donors could not be followed over many years, the conclusions relied on cross-sectional statistical analysis.

All donors were healthy Caucasians. The twin cohort comprised three pairs of female monozygotic twins, all aged roughly 18 to 30 years. The RNA used for TCR libraries was isolated from peripheral blood mononuclear cells. Based on the germline V gene, the CDR1 and CDR2 sequences are SGHAT and FQNNGV. There are 11 amino acids in the CDR3, from cysteine to phenylalanine inclusive. The kept DNA is CDR3 alone, 33 bases in frame from the first base. V and J are truncated by 3 bases and 13 bases respectively, leaving an intervening sequence of 12 bases. There are a few counts of this clonotype. Which antigen it targets is not known. Base qualities are not at hand, and no much larger clone is one base apart. Library preparation was by 5' RACE. Data came from an Illumina HiSeq 2000. Template switching added a universal primer binding site, and the final cDNA carried a unique molecular identifier that allowed TCR cDNA molecules to be counted accurately. Specific primers in the conserved constant-segment region were used to synthesize first-strand cDNA for the TCR alpha and beta chains. To control for contamination, every cDNA library was double barcoded, receiving both a SMART-Mk sample barcode and Illumina barcodes. Two successive PCR steps introduced TruSeq adapter sequences along with Illumina sample barcodes. Sequencing of the TCR alpha and beta cDNA libraries was done on the Illumina HiSeq platform using custom primers. Per the original workflow: MiGEC was used to process raw reads and extract unique molecular identifiers, and MiXCR was used to find CDR3 positions. Recombination models were inferred per individual with the repgenHMM and IGoR tools using an EM algorithm. The tcR package in R was used for shared clonotype analysis, with sharing normalized by the product of cloneset sizes. Out-of-frame nonproductive sequences were analyzed to study raw recombination free of thymic and clonal selection effects. Through fastp at Q25 and MiXCR, TCRdb rebuilt clones from the public reads, retaining in-frame beta chains. Every CDR3 protein is listed once, alongside the most common genes and DNA of its rows. TCRdb's processing, not the study's, gives the V and J calls here. The sample data list under 900,000 distinct CDR3 sequences, and approximately 18% of these were observed just once. Around 13% of the sample belongs to the ten largest clones.

The sample was also linked to a second study, of T cells expressing NK-cell markers. Reported in the second study: Eight or nine donors provided sorted CD3+CD56+NKG2C+, CD3+CD56+NKG2C- and CD3+CD56-NKG2C+ T-cell subsets, whose TCR beta-chain repertoires were profiled. Seven of the eight sequenced donors were HCMV-seropositive and one was HCMV-seronegative. In several experiments an anti-gammadeltaTCR antibody was added to restrict sorting to alphabetaTCR-expressing T cells. In several donors, the dominant CD3+CD56+NKG2C+ clonotypes were found to rank among the top 10 CD8+ clonotypes and to make up roughly 1.0-7.0% of CD8+ T cells. Those dominant clonotypes were again the most abundant among CD3+CD56-NKG2C+ cells in a handful of donors, at roughly 28.3-65%. Whether the expanded NKG2C-expressing T cell clones were specific for HCMV antigens remained unclear. Randomly selected healthy volunteers, three men and five women, were used as the eight sequenced donors. A commercial ELISA kit detecting HCMV-specific IgG in serum was used to determine HCMV serostatus. For roughly 6 donors, bulk peripheral blood T-cell repertoires were also sequenced from unsorted PBMC. Reads were demultiplexed and grouped by UMI with MIGEC, and clonotypes were assembled and quantified with MiTCR. Only TCR cDNA sequences supported by at least two reads were kept to exclude erroneous sequences. The tcR package was used for downstream repertoire analysis, and clonotypes were matched between fractions using CDR3 nucleotide sequence together with V segment. VDJmatch was used to annotate antigen specificity against VDJdb, with one amino acid substitution in CDR3 allowed.

The sequencing input was PBMCs. The clonotype was recovered from a woman aged 18-29 years in good health. The V gene is TRBV11-2 and the J gene is TRBJ2-5; the D segment could be TRBD2, given 5 matching bases. The nucleotide sequence reads TGTGCCAGCAGCTTCGGGGAAGGATTGTACTTC. This codes for CASSFGEGLYF.